This T cell receptor beta chain appears in the sequencing data of a study of CD8 T cells in ankylosing spondylitis. Study results and limitations: Blood from ankylosing spondylitis patients appeared to carry a characteristic roughly 8-variant TCR beta motif.

Germline loops: CDR1 MNHEY, CDR2 SVGEGT. The V and J ends lost 4 bases and 6 bases respectively, with 16 bases between them. The CDR3 extends over 15 amino acids. Many counts were recorded for this clonotype. Its antigen is unknown. Each CDR3 protein gets one entry after TCRdb re-called the 5' RACE reads with MiXCR. The table has around 390,000 distinct CDR3 sequences, about a fifth seen once. V is TRBV6-2 or TRBV6-3 and J is TRBJ2-1; the D is unclear. This TCR was sampled from a male donor with ankylosing spondylitis. Source material: blood, either unsorted or a sorted T cell fraction (not recorded which). The CDR3 sequence: CASSFGGRRGNEQFF. As DNA, the CDR3 is TGTGCCAGCAGTTTCGGTGGACGGAGAGGCAATGAGCAGTTCTTC.